These 30 T cell receptor beta chains came from one sample sequenced in a study of T cells after yellow fever vaccination. TCRdb independently ran MiXCR on the 5' RACE reads; one entry per CDR3 protein. The profile covers hundreds of thousands of distinct CDR3 sequences, with approximately 16% appearing a single time and 17% taken by the ten largest. The sample was PBMCs, taken 5 days after the first yellow fever vaccination. These receptors were taken from a young man who received the YFV17D yellow fever vaccine.

In its sample, this clonotype was seen many times. An end of the junction differs from the germline gene, which may be a read error. This chain connects TRBV12-3 or TRBV12-4 to TRBJ2-6; D gene ambiguous. The CDR3 length is 15 residues. Here the CDR3 reads CASSSGFSGANVLTF. CDR3 DNA: TGCGCCAGCAGCTCGGGCTTCTCTGGGGCCAACGTCCTGACTTTC.

This clonotype appeared a few times. Written as DNA, the CDR3 is TGCAGCGCCACGGACTTCAGGGATGAGCAGTTCTTC. Translation gives CSATDFRDEQFF. The J gene is TRBJ2-1, the V gene TRBV29-1; the D call may be TRBD1 or TRBD2 (5 bases each). There are 12 residues in the CDR3. V lost 7 bases to trimming and J lost 8 bases, with 15 bases between them. CDR1 and CDR2 (germline): SQVTM, ANQGSEA.

This clonotype has a count of ten or more. The rearrangement links TRBV6-2 or TRBV6-3 to TRBJ1-2; D uncertain. V shed 5 bases and J shed 4 bases, with 11 bases lying between them. Germline CDR1 is MNHEY and CDR2 is SVGEGT. The CDR3 runs 13 residues. CDR3 in DNA: TGTGCCAGCAGTCCCGACGGTGCCTATGGCTACACCTTC. This gives the protein CASSPDGAYGYTF.

This clonotype turned up a few times. This chain links TRBV4-1 with TRBJ1-1; D is uncertain. Trimming stripped 1 base from V and 12 bases from J, with 27 bases between. Per the germline V gene, CDR1 is MGHRA and CDR2 is YSYEKL. CDR3 length: 17 amino acids. The CDR3 sequence: CASSQVDLGLSSGATFF. The CDR3 DNA follows: TGCGCCAGCAGCCAAGTGGACCTTGGATTAAGTAGCGGTGCTACTTTCTTT.

V gene TRBV19 combines with J gene TRBJ1-2; D is possibly TRBD1 (6 bases). V lost 5 bases to trimming and J lost 6 bases, with 13 bases between them. CDR3 length: 13 amino acids. The germline V gene has CDR1 LNHDA and CDR2 SQIVND (reference sequence). The CDR3 protein is CASSPDRVDGYTF. The DNA for the CDR3 is TGTGCCAGTAGTCCGGACAGAGTCGATGGCTACACCTTC.

CDR3 nucleotide sequence: TGTGCCAGCAGTTCTACACACGGATACGAGCAGTACTTC. This codes for CASSSTHGYEQYF. The rearrangement joins TRBV27 to TRBJ2-7; D unclear. The CDR3 contains 13 residues. Germline CDR1 MNHEY, CDR2 SMNVEV (reference sequence). Trimming removed 4 bases at V and 4 bases at J, with 11 bases between.

Here the CDR3 DNA reads TGTGCCAGCAGTTCTGACAGGGCCCCATCCTACAATGAGCAGTTCTTC. Translated: CASSSDRAPSYNEQFF. This rearrangement joins TRBV28 to TRBJ2-1, with 7 nucleotides matching TRBD1. J lost 1 base, V lost 4 bases, and 7 bases had no gene match. Germline CDR1 reads MDHEN; CDR2 reads SYDVKM. The CDR3 consists of 16 residues. Using reference TRBV28 and TRBJ2-1 for the parts outside the CDR3, the full variable domain is DVKVTQSSRYLVKRTGEKVFLECVQDMDHENMFWYRQDPGLGLRLIYFSYDVKMKEKGDIPEGYSVSREKKERFSLILESASTNQTSMYLCASSSDRAPSYNEQFFGPGTRLTVL.

The J gene is TRBJ2-5, the V gene TRBV7-2, with 11 bases that match TRBD2. The CDR3 length is 15 residues. J was trimmed by 5 bases and V by 5 bases; bases with no gene match: 7. Germline loops: CDR1 SGHTA, CDR2 FQGNSA. The CDR3 protein is CASSQGTSGWETQYF. The CDR3 DNA follows: TGTGCCAGCAGCCAAGGGACTAGCGGTTGGGAGACCCAGTACTTC.

This clonotype was observed a handful of times. The rearrangement links TRBV24-1 to TRBJ2-5, with a weak D call TRBD1 (5 bases). V was pared by 4 bases and J by 5 bases, with 13 bases between. CDR3 length: 14 amino acids. Germline loops: CDR1 KGHDR, CDR2 SFDVKD. CDR3 nucleotide sequence: TGTGCCACCAGTGACTCAGACAGATTCGAGACCCAGTACTTC. Translation gives CATSDSDRFETQYF.

This clonotype was detected a few times. CDR3 region: CASSQKWQTGSYNEQFF. The CDR3 DNA follows: TGCGCCAGCAGCCAAAAGTGGCAGACTGGCTCCTACAATGAGCAGTTCTTC. The chain combines TRBV4-1 with TRBJ2-1; D gene ambiguous. The CDR3 loop spans 17 amino acids. Germline CDR1 MGHRA, CDR2 YSYEKL. V was shortened by 2 bases and J by 0 bases, with 14 bases between the two germline ends.

This clonotype has more than one count but fewer than ten. The CDR3 here is CASSQDRTYEQYF. CDR3 coding DNA: TGCGCCAGCAGCCAAGATCGGACCTACGAGCAGTACTTC. The chain recombines TRBV4-3 with TRBJ2-7; D is uncertain. Trimming shortened V by 0 bases and J by 2 bases, and 5 bases separated the two germline ends. This CDR3 is built from 13 residues. Germline lookup yields CDR1 LGHNA and CDR2 YSLEER.

As DNA, the CDR3 is TGTGCCAGCACCTTAATGGGGGAAAGCCTCCACTTT. Translated, it gives CASTLMGESLHF. V is TRBV12-3 or TRBV12-4 and J is TRBJ1-6, with TRBD1 as a possible D gene (5 bases). The germline V and J ends were trimmed by 7 bases and 15 bases, with 16 bases remaining between them. This CDR3 has 12 residues.

This clonotype has more than one count but fewer than ten. This chain joins TRBV13 and TRBJ1-2; TRBD1 agrees at 9 bases. The J segment lost 5 bases and the V segment lost 5 bases, leaving 3 bases of the junction unmatched. The CDR3 consists of 13 residues. Germline V gene data show CDR1 as PRHDT and CDR2 as FYEKMQ (reference sequence). The CDR3: CASSQDRGYGYTF. CDR3 nucleotide sequence: TGTGCCAGCAGCCAGGACAGGGGATATGGCTACACCTTC.

This clonotype was seen more than once but under ten times. V usage is TRBV4-1 and J usage is TRBJ2-1; the D gene is possibly TRBD2 (6 bases). V was trimmed by 5 bases and J by 4 bases, leaving 15 bases between them. Germline CDR1 reads MGHRA; CDR2 reads YSYEKL. The CDR3 totals 15 residues. Written as DNA, the CDR3 is TGCGCCAGCAGCGAACGACTAGTGGGATACAATGAGCAGTTCTTC. Encoded protein: CASSERLVGYNEQFF.

This clonotype was detected only a few times. V usage is TRBV6-2 or TRBV6-3 and J usage is TRBJ2-5; D is undetermined. Germline values: CDR1 MNHEY, CDR2 SVGEGT. Deletions cut 1 base from V and 1 base from J, with 10 bases between. CDR3 size: 15 residues. The CDR3 DNA follows: TGTGCCAGCAGTTACTGGCGCGAGGCCCAAGAGACCCAGTACTTC. Translated, it gives CASSYWREAQETQYF.

This clonotype has a handful of counts. The chain carries TRBV19 and TRBJ1-1, with D possibly matching TRBD1 (5 bases). Germline loops: CDR1 LNHDA, CDR2 SQIVND (reference sequence). The CDR3 contains 15 residues. V gave up 2 bases and J gave up 0 bases, with 10 bases separating them. The CDR3 spells CASSIIWGMNTEAFF. CDR3 nucleotide sequence: TGTGCCAGTAGTATAATTTGGGGGATGAACACTGAAGCTTTCTTT. The complete variable domain, with remaining parts taken from reference TRBV19 and TRBJ1-1, reads DGGITQSPKYLFRKEGQNVTLSCEQNLNHDAMYWYRQDPGQGLRLIYYSQIVNDFQKGDIAEGYSVSREKKESFPLTVTSAQKNPTAFYLCASSIIWGMNTEAFFGQGTRLTVV.

The V and J genes are TRBV5-1 and TRBJ1-2; D call uncertain. The CDR3 has 16 residues. V lost 0 bases, J lost 7 bases, and 19 bases lay in between. Germline CDR1 SGHRS, CDR2 YFSETQ. CDR3 loop: CASSLGAWGEESGYTF. The DNA for the CDR3 is TGCGCCAGCAGCTTGGGGGCCTGGGGAGAGGAGTCTGGCTACACCTTC.

The rearrangement links TRBV19 to TRBJ2-1; D call uncertain. The germline CDR1 and CDR2 sequences are LNHDA and SQIVND (reference sequence). This CDR3 is built from 12 residues. Trimming pared 10 bases from V and 13 bases from J, leaving 20 bases between. The CDR3 nucleotides are TGTGCCAACCACTTCCGCTGTCAAGTCCAGTTCTTC. This sequence encodes CANHFRCQVQFF.

In this sample, this clonotype turned up a few times. This chain connects TRBV7-2 to TRBJ1-6; D is ambiguous. The CDR3 has 14 amino acids. The V end was cut by 3 bases, the J end by 14 bases, with 17 bases between. Germline V CDR1 and CDR2: SGHTA, FQGNSA. The DNA for the CDR3 is TGTGCCAGCAGCTTGACCTCTAGTGTTCTGTCCCTCCACTTT. Protein sequence: CASSLTSSVLSLHF.

The rearrangement uses TRBV30 and TRBJ2-2; TRBD2 aligns across 8 bases. From germline, CDR1 is GTSNPN and CDR2 SVGIG (reference sequence). V gave up 6 bases and J gave up 4 bases; unmatched junction bases: 7. The CDR3 runs to 14 residues. The DNA of the CDR3 is TGTGCCTGCAATAGCGGGGCGCCCACCGGGGAGCTGTTTTTT. Its translation: CACNSGAPTGELFF. The full variable domain, its missing parts supplied by reference TRBV30 and TRBJ2-2, is SQTIHQWPATLVQPVGSPLSLECTVEGTSNPNLYWYRQAAGRGLQLLFYSVGIGQISSEVPQNLSASRPQDRQFILSSKKLLLSDSGFYLCACNSGAPTGELFFGEGSRLTVL.

This clonotype was observed a few times. The chain uses TRBV20-1 and TRBJ2-5; TRBD1 aligns across 10 bases. This CDR3 has 15 residues. CDR1 and CDR2 from the germline V gene are DFQATT and SNEGSKA (reference sequence). With 3 bases clipped from V and 5 bases from J, the junction kept 9 bases outside the gene matches. The CDR3 is CSASLTGGAGETQYF. The CDR3 DNA follows: TGCAGTGCTAGCTTGACAGGGGGCGCGGGGGAGACCCAGTACTTC.

The chain's CDR3 is CASSFGDRGTDTQYF. CDR3 nucleotide sequence: TGCGCCAGCAGCTTCGGAGACAGGGGCACAGATACGCAGTATTTT. This chain uses TRBV5-1 with TRBJ2-3; 7 bases are a match to TRBD1. Trimming at V came to 2 bases and at J to 1 base, leaving 4 bases not matched to a gene. Germline lookup yields CDR1 SGHRS and CDR2 YFSETQ. The CDR3 spans 15 residues. The full variable domain, in which reference TRBV5-1 and TRBJ2-3 provide the parts outside the CDR3, is KAGVTQTPRYLIKTRGQQVTLSCSPISGHRSVSWYQQTPGQGLQFLFEYFSETQRNKGNFPGRFSGRQFSNSRSEMNVSTLELGDSALYLCASSFGDRGTDTQYFGPGTRLTVL.

This clonotype has a handful of counts. This chain joins TRBV6-1 and TRBJ1-4, with D possibly matching TRBD1 (6 bases). CDR3 length equals 14 residues. The germline V gene has CDR1 MNHNS and CDR2 SASEGT. Trimming shortened V by 6 bases and J by 4 bases, and 12 bases separated the two germline ends. CDR3: CASRPTGLNEKLFF. DNA for the CDR3: TGTGCCAGCAGACCCACAGGGCTTAATGAAAAACTGTTTTTT.

This clonotype turned up a few times. The V gene is TRBV5-1, the J gene TRBJ1-1; D remains ambiguous. The CDR3 runs to 18 residues. Germline CDR1 reads SGHRS; CDR2 reads YFSETQ. V was shortened by 0 bases and J by 1 base, with 19 bases between the two germline ends. CDR3 residues: CASSLAHPPGAGNTEAFF. CDR3 DNA sequence: TGCGCCAGCAGCTTGGCCCATCCTCCTGGAGCAGGGAACACTGAAGCTTTCTTT.

This clonotype was found many times. This sequence joins TRBV11-2 and TRBJ2-2; 9 bases match TRBD1. The CDR3 spans 16 residues. The V gene's germline CDR1 is SGHAT and CDR2 FQNNGV. V was clipped by 5 bases and J by 4 bases; unmatched bases: 8. In DNA form, the CDR3 reads TGTGCCAGCAGCAAAACTGGACAGGGGAGCACCGGGGAGCTGTTTTTT. It specifies CASSKTGQGSTGELFF.

The gene calls are TRBV28 and TRBJ2-3, with D perhaps assigned TRBD1 or TRBD2 (6 bases each). Per germline, CDR1 MDHEN and CDR2 SYDVKM. The V end was cut by 10 bases, the J end by 3 bases, with 23 bases between. This CDR3 has 16 amino acids. The CDR3 is CATSKGGHRGTDTQYF. The CDR3 bases are TGTGCCACCAGCAAAGGGGGGCACCGCGGAACAGATACGCAGTATTTT.

This clonotype was picked up a small number of times. The chain is built from TRBV2 and TRBJ2-2; a possible D gene is TRBD1 (5 bases). From germline, CDR1 is SNHLY and CDR2 FYNNEI. The CDR3 loop spans 16 amino acids. V was pared by 1 base and J by 3 bases, with 12 bases between. CDR3 nucleotides: TGTGCCAGCAGTGAAGAGACAGCTCTGGACACCGGGGAGCTGTTTTTT. This translates into CASSEETALDTGELFF.

This clonotype was picked up a small number of times. This chain uses TRBV25-1 with TRBJ2-3; no clear D gene. V gave up 4 bases and J gave up 2 bases, with 10 bases separating them. CDR3 length equals 14 residues. Germline CDR1 is MGHDK and CDR2 is SYGVNS. The CDR3 region has the DNA TGTGCCAGCAGTGTAGAGGCGAACACAGATACGCAGTATTTT. It encodes CASSVEANTDTQYF.

This chain links TRBV4-3 with TRBJ1-2; no clear D. This CDR3 comprises 16 residues. Germline V lookup: CDR1 LGHNA, CDR2 YSLEER. The V end lost 0 bases, the J end lost 4 bases, and 15 bases lay between the germline ends. The CDR3 nucleotides are TGCGCCAGCAGCCAAGATTATAGTACACCTTCCTATGGCTACACCTTC. It yields the protein CASSQDYSTPSYGYTF.

This clonotype was seen a handful of times. The V call is TRBV4-3, the J call TRBJ1-6, with a possible D match to TRBD1 (5 bases). CDR3 size: 16 residues. Germline V lookup: CDR1 LGHNA, CDR2 YSLEER. V was cut by 4 bases and J by 3 bases, with 13 bases left in between. CDR3 in amino acids: CASSPRDPDYNSPLHF. The CDR3 coding sequence is TGCGCCAGCAGCCCCCGGGACCCTGACTATAATTCACCCCTCCACTTT.